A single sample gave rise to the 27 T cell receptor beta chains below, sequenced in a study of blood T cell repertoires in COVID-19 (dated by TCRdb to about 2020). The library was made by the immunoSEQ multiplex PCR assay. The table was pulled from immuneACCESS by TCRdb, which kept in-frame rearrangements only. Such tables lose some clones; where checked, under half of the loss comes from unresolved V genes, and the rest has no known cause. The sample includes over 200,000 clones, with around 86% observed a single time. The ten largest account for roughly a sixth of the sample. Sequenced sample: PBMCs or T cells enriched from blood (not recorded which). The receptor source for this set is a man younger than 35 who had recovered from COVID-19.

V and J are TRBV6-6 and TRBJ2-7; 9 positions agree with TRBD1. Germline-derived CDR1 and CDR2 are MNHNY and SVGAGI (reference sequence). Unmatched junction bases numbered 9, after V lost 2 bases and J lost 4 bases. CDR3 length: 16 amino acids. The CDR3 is CASSYGTGGRRYEQYF. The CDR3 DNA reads TGTGCCAGCAGTTACGGTACAGGGGGCAGAAGGTACGAGCAGTACTTC.

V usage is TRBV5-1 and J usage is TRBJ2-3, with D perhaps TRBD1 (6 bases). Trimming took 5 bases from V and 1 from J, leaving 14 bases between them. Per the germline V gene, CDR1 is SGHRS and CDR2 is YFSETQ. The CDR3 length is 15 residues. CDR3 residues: CASSLSGQRTDTQYF. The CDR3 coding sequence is TGCGCCAGCAGTCTTTCGGGACAACGCACAGATACGCAGTATTTT.

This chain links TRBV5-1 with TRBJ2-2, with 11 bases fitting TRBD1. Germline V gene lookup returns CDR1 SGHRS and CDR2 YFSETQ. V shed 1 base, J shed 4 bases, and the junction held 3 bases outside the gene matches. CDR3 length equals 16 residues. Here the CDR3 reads CASSLSGQGATGELFF. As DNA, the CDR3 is TGCGCCAGCAGCTTGTCCGGACAGGGGGCCACCGGGGAGCTGTTTTTT.

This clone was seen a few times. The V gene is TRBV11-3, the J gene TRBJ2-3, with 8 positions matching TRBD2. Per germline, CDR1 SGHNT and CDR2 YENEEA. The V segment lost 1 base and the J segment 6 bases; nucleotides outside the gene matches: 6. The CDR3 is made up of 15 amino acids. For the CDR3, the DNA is TGTGCCAGCAGCTTAGGTCGGGGGGGGCAGGATACGCAGTATTTT. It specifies CASSLGRGGQDTQYF.

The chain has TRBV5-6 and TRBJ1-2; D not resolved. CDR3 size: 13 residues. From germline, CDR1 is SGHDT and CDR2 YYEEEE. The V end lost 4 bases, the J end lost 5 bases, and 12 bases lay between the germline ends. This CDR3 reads CASSLPTNYGYTF. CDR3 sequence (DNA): TGTGCCAGCAGCCTCCCGACAAATTATGGCTACACCTTC.

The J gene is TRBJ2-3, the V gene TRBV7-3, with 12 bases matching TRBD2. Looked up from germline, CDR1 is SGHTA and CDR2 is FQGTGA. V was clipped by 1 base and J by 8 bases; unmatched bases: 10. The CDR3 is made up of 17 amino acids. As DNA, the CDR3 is TGTGCCAGCAGCTTAAACCCTCCGACTAGCGGGGGAGGTACGCAGTATTTT. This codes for CASSLNPPTSGGGTQYF.

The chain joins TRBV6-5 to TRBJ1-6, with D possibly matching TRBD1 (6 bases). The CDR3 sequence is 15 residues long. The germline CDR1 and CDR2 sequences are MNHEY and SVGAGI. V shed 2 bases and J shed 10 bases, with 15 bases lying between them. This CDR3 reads CASSYRTGGRSPLHF. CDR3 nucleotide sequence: TGTGCCAGCAGTTACCGGACGGGGGGCAGATCACCCCTCCACTTT.

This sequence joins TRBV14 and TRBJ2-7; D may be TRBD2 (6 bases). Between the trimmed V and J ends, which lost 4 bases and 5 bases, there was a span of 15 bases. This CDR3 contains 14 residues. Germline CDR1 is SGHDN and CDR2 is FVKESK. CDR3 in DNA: TGTGCCAGCAGCCCCCGGGGGTACGGGAACGAGCAGTACTTC. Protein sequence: CASSPRGYGNEQYF.

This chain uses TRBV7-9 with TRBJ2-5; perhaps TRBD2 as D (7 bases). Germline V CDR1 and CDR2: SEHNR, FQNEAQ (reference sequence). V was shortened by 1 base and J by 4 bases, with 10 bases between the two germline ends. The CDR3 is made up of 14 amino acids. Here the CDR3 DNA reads TGTGCCAGCAGCTTAGGGGGAGGGGGAGAGACCCAGTACTTC. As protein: CASSLGGGGETQYF.

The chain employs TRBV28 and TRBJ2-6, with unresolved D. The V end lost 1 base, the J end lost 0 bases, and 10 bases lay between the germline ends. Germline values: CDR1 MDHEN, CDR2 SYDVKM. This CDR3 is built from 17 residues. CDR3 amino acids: CASSLFPRVSGANVLTF. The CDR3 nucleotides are TGTGCCAGCAGTTTATTCCCCCGCGTCTCTGGGGCCAACGTCCTGACTTTC. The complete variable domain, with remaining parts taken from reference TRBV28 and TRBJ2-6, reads DVKVTQSSRYLVKRTGEKVFLECVQDMDHENMFWYRQDPGLGLRLIYFSYDVKMKEKGDIPEGYSVSREKKERFSLILESASTNQTSMYLCASSLFPRVSGANVLTFGAGSRLTVL.

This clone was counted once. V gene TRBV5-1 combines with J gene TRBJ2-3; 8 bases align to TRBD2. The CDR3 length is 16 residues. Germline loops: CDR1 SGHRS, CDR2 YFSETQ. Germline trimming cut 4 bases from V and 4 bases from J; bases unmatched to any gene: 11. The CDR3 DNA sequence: TGCGCCAGCAGCCCACCGGGACTAGGTTTCGCAGATACGCAGTATTTT. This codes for CASSPPGLGFADTQYF.

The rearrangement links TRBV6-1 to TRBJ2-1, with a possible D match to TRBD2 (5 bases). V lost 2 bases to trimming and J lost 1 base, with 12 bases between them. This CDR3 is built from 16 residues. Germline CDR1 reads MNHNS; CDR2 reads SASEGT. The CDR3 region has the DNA TGTGCCAGCAGTGAATTGAGGGTTGGGTCCTACAATGAGCAGTTCTTC. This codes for CASSELRVGSYNEQFF.

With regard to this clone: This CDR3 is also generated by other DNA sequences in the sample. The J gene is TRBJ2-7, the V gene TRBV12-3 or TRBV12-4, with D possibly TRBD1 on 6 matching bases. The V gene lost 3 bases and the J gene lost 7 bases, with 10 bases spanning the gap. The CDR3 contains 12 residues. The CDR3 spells CASSFNRDEQYF. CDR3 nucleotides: TGTGCCAGCAGTTTCAACAGGGATGAGCAGTACTTC.

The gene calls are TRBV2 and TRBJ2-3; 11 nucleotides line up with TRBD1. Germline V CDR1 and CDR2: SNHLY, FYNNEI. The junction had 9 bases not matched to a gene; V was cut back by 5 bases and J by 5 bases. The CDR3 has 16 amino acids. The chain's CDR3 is CASSQDRGQAGDTQYF. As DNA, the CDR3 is TGTGCCAGCAGTCAGGACAGGGGGCAAGCGGGAGATACGCAGTATTTT.

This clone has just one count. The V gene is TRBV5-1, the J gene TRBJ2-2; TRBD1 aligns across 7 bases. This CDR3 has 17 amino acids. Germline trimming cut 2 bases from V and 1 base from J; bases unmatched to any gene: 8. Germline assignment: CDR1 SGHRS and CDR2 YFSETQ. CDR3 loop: CASSLGEGGWNTGELFF. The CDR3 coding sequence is TGCGCCAGCAGCTTAGGGGAAGGGGGCTGGAACACCGGGGAGCTGTTTTTT.

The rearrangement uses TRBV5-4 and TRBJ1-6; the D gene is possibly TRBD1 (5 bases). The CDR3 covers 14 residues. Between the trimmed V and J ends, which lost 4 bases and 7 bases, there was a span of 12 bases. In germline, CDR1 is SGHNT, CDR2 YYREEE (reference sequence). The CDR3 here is CASSLRDWNSPLHF. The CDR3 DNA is TGTGCCAGCAGCCTCCGGGACTGGAATTCACCCCTCCACTTT.

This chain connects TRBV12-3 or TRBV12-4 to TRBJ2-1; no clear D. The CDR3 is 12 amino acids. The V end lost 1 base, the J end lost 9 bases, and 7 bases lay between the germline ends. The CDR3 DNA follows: TGTGCCAGCAGTTTAGGCGGAGCTGAGCAGTTCTTC. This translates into CASSLGGAEQFF.

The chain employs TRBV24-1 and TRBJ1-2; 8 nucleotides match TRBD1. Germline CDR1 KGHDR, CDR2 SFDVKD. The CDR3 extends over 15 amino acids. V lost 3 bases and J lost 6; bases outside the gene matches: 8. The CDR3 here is CATSDPRDRIHGYTF. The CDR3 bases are TGTGCCACCAGTGATCCCCGGGACAGGATCCATGGCTACACCTTC.

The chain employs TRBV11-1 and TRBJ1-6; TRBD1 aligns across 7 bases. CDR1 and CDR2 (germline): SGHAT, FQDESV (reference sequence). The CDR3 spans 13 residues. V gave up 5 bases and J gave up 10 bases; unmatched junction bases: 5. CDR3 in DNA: TGTGCCAGCAGCGTTACAGGGGTCTCACCCCTCCACTTT. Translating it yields CASSVTGVSPLHF. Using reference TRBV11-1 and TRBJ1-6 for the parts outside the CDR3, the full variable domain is EAEVAQSPRYKITEKSQAVAFWCDPISGHATLYWYRQILGQGPELLVQFQDESVVDDSQLPKDRFSAERLKGVDSTLKIQPAELGDSAMYLCASSVTGVSPLHFGNGTRLTVT.

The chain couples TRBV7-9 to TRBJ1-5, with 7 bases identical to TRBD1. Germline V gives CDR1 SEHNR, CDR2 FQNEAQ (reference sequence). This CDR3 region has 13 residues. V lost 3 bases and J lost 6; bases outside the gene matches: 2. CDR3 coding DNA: TGTGCCAGCAGCTTCGCAGGGGGTCAGCCCCAGCATTTT. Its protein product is CASSFAGGQPQHF.

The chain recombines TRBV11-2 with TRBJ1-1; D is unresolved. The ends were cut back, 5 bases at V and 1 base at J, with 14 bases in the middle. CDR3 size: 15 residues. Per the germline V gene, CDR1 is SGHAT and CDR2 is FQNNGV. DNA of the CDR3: TGTGCCAGCAGCCCCCGCCTTTCGAGGAACACTGAAGCTTTCTTT. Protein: CASSPRLSRNTEAFF.

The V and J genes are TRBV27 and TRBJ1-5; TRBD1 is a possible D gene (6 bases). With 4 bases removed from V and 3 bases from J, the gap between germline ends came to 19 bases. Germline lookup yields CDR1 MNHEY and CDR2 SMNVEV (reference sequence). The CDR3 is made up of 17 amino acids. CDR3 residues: CASSSVSNRVDNQPQHF. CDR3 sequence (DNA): TGTGCCAGCAGTTCGGTCTCCAACAGGGTGGACAATCAGCCCCAGCATTTT.

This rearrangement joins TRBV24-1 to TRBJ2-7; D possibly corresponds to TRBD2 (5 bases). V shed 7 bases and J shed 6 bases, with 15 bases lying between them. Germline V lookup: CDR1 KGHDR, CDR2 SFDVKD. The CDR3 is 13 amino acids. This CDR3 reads CATREAAGREQYF. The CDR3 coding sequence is TGTGCCACCAGGGAGGCGGCTGGTCGCGAGCAGTACTTC.

CDR3 amino acids: CASSLDGPYEQYF. The CDR3 region has the DNA TGCGCCAGCAGCTTGGACGGTCCCTACGAGCAGTACTTC. The V call is TRBV5-1, the J call TRBJ2-7; no definite D call. CDR1 and CDR2 from the germline V gene are SGHRS and YFSETQ. The CDR3 is 13 amino acids. Trimming shortened V by 0 bases and J by 2 bases, and 6 bases separated the two germline ends.

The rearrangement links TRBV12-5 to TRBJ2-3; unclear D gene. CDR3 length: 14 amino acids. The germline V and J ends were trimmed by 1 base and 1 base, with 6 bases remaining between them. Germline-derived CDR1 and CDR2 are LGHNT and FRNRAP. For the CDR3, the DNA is TGTGCTAGTGGTTTGGCCCCGGGCACAGATACGCAGTATTTT. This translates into CASGLAPGTDTQYF.

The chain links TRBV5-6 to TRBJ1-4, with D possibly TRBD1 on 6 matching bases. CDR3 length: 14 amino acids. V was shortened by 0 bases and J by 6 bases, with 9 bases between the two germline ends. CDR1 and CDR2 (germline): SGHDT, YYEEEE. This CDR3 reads CASSLGQEYEKLFF. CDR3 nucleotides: TGTGCCAGCAGCTTGGGACAGGAATATGAAAAACTGTTTTTT.

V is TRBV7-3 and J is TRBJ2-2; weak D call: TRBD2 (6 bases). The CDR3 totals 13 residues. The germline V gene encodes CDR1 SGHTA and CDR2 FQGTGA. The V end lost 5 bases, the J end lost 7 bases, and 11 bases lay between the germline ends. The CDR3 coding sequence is TGTGCCAGCAGCGTAGCGGAAATCGGGGAGCTGTTTTTT. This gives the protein CASSVAEIGELFF.